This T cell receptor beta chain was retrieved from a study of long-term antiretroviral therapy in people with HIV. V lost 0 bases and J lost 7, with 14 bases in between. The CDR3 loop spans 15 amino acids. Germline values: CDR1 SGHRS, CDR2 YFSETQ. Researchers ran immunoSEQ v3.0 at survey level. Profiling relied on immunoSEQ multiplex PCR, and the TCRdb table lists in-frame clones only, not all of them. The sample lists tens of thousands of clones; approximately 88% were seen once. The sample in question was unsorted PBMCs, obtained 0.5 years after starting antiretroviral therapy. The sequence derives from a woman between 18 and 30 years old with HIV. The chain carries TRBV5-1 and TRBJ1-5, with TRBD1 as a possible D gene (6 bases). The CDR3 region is CASSLGAGERQPQHF. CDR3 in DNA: TGCGCCAGCAGCTTGGGGGCAGGGGAAAGGCAGCCCCAGCATTTT.